The 25 T cell receptor beta chains below come from one sample, sequenced in a study of T cells in Graves' hyperthyroidism and ophthalmopathy. There were TCR beta CDR3 regions amplified from RNA transcripts. RT-PCR in the first round (using the HTBI primer set) targeted the TCR CDR3. TCRdb reprocessed the multiplex PCR reads via MiXCR and lists one record per CDR3 protein. The sample yields about 250,000 distinct CDR3 sequences, 24% seen once. What was sequenced was blood. The receptors originated from a woman in her thirties or forties with Graves' ophthalmopathy.

This clonotype was recorded many times. The J gene is TRBJ1-1, the V gene TRBV5-1; D is undetermined. Between the trimmed V and J ends, which lost 0 bases and 1 base, there was a span of 7 bases. Germline loops: CDR1 SGHRS, CDR2 YFSETQ. There are 14 residues in the CDR3. CDR3 in amino acids: CASSLDGQNTEAFF. The CDR3 DNA follows: TGCGCCAGCAGCTTGGACGGGCAGAACACTGAAGCTTTCTTT.

This clonotype was seen at least ten times. The chain uses TRBV29-1 and TRBJ1-2; maybe TRBD1 (5 bases). V was shortened by 4 bases and J by 7 bases, with 16 bases between the two germline ends. Germline loops: CDR1 SQVTM, CDR2 ANQGSEA. The CDR3 is made up of 13 amino acids. The CDR3 here is CSVVSGWGTGYTF. Here the CDR3 DNA reads TGCAGCGTTGTTTCTGGGTGGGGGACTGGCTACACCTTC.

In this sample, this clonotype turned up a few times. The genes are TRBV11-2 and TRBJ2-7; D gene ambiguous. The CDR3 extends over 14 amino acids. V lost 2 bases to trimming and J lost 4 bases, with 12 bases between them. The germline V gene has CDR1 SGHAT and CDR2 FQNNGV. The CDR3 region is CASSLILEDYEQYF. In DNA, the CDR3 is TGTGCCAGCAGCTTAATCCTAGAGGATTACGAGCAGTACTTC.

This clonotype has a count of ten or more. V and J are TRBV6-1 and TRBJ2-5; no clear D gene. The germline CDR1 and CDR2 sequences are MNHNS and SASEGT. This CDR3 comprises 11 residues. The V end was cut by 5 bases, the J end by 5 bases, with 6 bases between. The CDR3 DNA follows: TGTGCCAGCAGTCCACTGGAGACCCAGTACTTC. It encodes CASSPLETQYF.

This clonotype was counted at least ten times. The rearrangement uses TRBV4-1 and TRBJ2-7; 14 nucleotides match TRBD2. Germline CDR1 reads MGHRA; CDR2 reads YSYEKL. The CDR3 has 17 amino acids. After removal of 5 bases from V and 5 bases from J, the junction contained 11 bases not matched to a gene. Here the CDR3 reads CASSRKGLAGDRDEQYF. CDR3 nucleotide sequence: TGCGCCAGCAGCAGAAAGGGACTAGCGGGAGACAGGGACGAGCAGTACTTC.

This clonotype was picked up many times. V gene TRBV6-1 combines with J gene TRBJ1-2; tentative D call: TRBD1 (5 bases). This CDR3 has 14 residues. Germline values: CDR1 MNHNS, CDR2 SASEGT. The ends were cut back, 4 bases at V and 3 bases at J, with 12 bases in the middle. CDR3 in amino acids: CASSAGRRDYGYTF. CDR3 in DNA: TGTGCCAGCAGTGCAGGGAGGAGAGACTATGGCTACACCTTC.

This clonotype has ten or more counts. This chain connects TRBV5-1 to TRBJ1-1; D might be TRBD1 (5 bases). This CDR3 spans 15 amino acids. CDR1 is SGHRS and CDR2 is YFSETQ in the germline V gene. Trimming shortened V by 4 bases and J by 0 bases, and 13 bases separated the two germline ends. CDR3 nucleotides: TGCGCCAGCAGCGCCCTCAAGACAGTGAACACTGAAGCTTTCTTT. Protein product: CASSALKTVNTEAFF.

This chain connects TRBV6-1 to TRBJ2-7; 11 nucleotides agree with TRBD2. Germline-derived CDR1 and CDR2 are MNHNS and SASEGT. V dropped 8 bases and J dropped 3; count of bases not matched to a gene: 6. The CDR3 is 14 amino acids. The DNA for the CDR3 is TGTGCCAGCGGGACTAGCGGTGGGATCTACGAGCAGTACTTC. Translating gives CASGTSGGIYEQYF.

The sample holds many counts of this clonotype. The chain uses TRBV5-1 and TRBJ1-6, with D possibly matching TRBD1 (5 bases). The CDR3 loop spans 14 amino acids. V was cut by 2 bases and J by 9 bases, with 12 bases left in between. Germline CDR1 SGHRS, CDR2 YFSETQ. The CDR3 sequence is CASSFKGEGSPLHF. CDR3 DNA sequence: TGCGCCAGCAGCTTTAAAGGGGAGGGTTCACCCCTCCACTTT.

This clonotype turned up a few times. The V and J genes are TRBV4-2 and TRBJ1-6; D may be TRBD1 (5 bases). V was pared by 0 bases and J by 8 bases, with 11 bases between. Germline CDR1 LGHNA, CDR2 YNFKEQ. The CDR3 totals 15 residues. CDR3 protein: CASSQDLGDHSPLHF. The CDR3, as DNA: TGTGCCAGCAGCCAAGACTTAGGGGACCATTCACCCCTCCACTTT.

Ten or more counts support this clonotype. This chain joins TRBV12-3 or TRBV12-4 and TRBJ1-2; TRBD1 might be the D (5 bases). This CDR3 has 13 residues. V was clipped by 4 bases and J by 7 bases, with 13 bases between them. The DNA of the CDR3 is TGTGCCAGCAGTTCCATCACGGGGGTTGGCTACACCTTC. This gives the protein CASSSITGVGYTF.

This clonotype was seen many times. This chain connects TRBV10-1 to TRBJ2-7; D gene ambiguous. The CDR3 has 14 residues. Trimming cost V 0 bases and J 0 bases, with 6 bases left between them. Germline CDR1 and CDR2: WNHNN and SYGVQD (reference sequence). The DNA for the CDR3 is TGCGCCAGCAGTGAGTCCAGTAGCTCCTACGAGCAGTACTTC. This encodes CASSESSSSYEQYF.

The chain is built from TRBV20-1 and TRBJ2-5; possible D gene TRBD1, 6 bases. Germline lookup yields CDR1 DFQATT and CDR2 SNEGSKA (reference sequence). The CDR3 has 12 residues. Trimming removed 5 bases from V and 2 bases from J, with 9 bases in between. Here the CDR3 DNA reads TGCAGTGCTCGGACAGCTCAAGAGACCCAGTACTTC. Translation gives CSARTAQETQYF.

This clonotype was picked up many times. This chain connects TRBV7-2 to TRBJ2-7; 13 bases are shared with TRBD2. Germline lookup yields CDR1 SGHTA and CDR2 FQGNSA. CDR3 length: 16 amino acids. Trimming removed 2 bases from V and 4 bases from J; junction bases left unmatched: 5. The CDR3 DNA is TGTGCCAGCAGCTTAAGCGGGACTAGCGGGACATACGAGCAGTACTTC. Residues: CASSLSGTSGTYEQYF. Looking up the rest from reference TRBV7-2 and TRBJ2-7 gives the full variable domain: GAGVSQSPSNKVTEKGKDVELRCDPISGHTALYWYRQSLGQGLEFLIYFQGNSAPDKSGLPSDRFSAERTGGSVSTLTIQRTQQEDSAVYLCASSLSGTSGTYEQYFGPGTRLTVT.

J is TRBJ1-1 and V is TRBV18, with TRBD1 as a possible D gene (5 bases). This CDR3 contains 12 residues. Germline CDR1 reads KGHSH; CDR2 reads LQKENI. V gave up 5 bases and J gave up 6 bases, with 10 bases separating them. The CDR3 spells CASSRGKSEAFF. The CDR3 DNA follows: TGTGCCAGCTCAAGGGGAAAGTCTGAAGCTTTCTTT. The full variable domain, completed using reference TRBV18 and TRBJ1-1, is NAGVMQNPRHLVRRRGQEARLRCSPMKGHSHVYWYRQLPEEGLKFMVYLQKENIIDESGMPKERFSAEFPKEGPSILRIQQVVRGDSAAYFCASSRGKSEAFFGQGTRLTVV.

This clonotype was observed many times. J is TRBJ2-4 and V is TRBV10-1; 11 bases match TRBD2. The junction had 12 bases not matched to a gene; V was cut back by 5 bases and J by 3 bases. Germline-derived CDR1 and CDR2 are WNHNN and SYGVQD (reference sequence). This CDR3 contains 18 residues. The CDR3 DNA is TGCGCCAGCAGTCGCATGACTAGCGGGACGGGAGGCAAAAACATTCAGTACTTC. This translates into CASSRMTSGTGGKNIQYF.

V usage is TRBV27 and J usage is TRBJ1-1; D call uncertain. This CDR3 is 16 amino acids long. V was cut by 5 bases and J by 2 bases, with 18 bases left in between. Germline values: CDR1 MNHEY, CDR2 SMNVEV (reference sequence). The CDR3 region has the DNA TGTGCCAGCAGTCCCCTCTTCCGAACTACCAACACTGAAGCTTTCTTT. This translates into CASSPLFRTTNTEAFF.

This clonotype was picked up many times. J is TRBJ2-7 and V is TRBV9; TRBD2 might be the D (5 bases). CDR1 and CDR2 (germline): SGDLS, YYNGEE. This CDR3 contains 15 residues. Trimming pared 4 bases from V and 3 bases from J, leaving 17 bases between. The CDR3: CASSPRRDQIYEQYF. For the CDR3, the DNA is TGTGCCAGCAGCCCAAGACGGGATCAAATCTACGAGCAGTACTTC.

This clonotype was recorded at least ten times. The chain has TRBV6-5 and TRBJ2-7; the match to TRBD1 covers 9 bases. V shed 3 bases and J 3 bases; nucleotides not matched to a gene: 6. This CDR3 is 15 amino acids long. The V gene's germline CDR1 is MNHEY and CDR2 SVGAGI. The CDR3 coding sequence is TGTGCCAGCAGTTATTCCGGACAGGGGATCTACGAGCAGTACTTC. It encodes CASSYSGQGIYEQYF.

This clonotype was found many times. This sequence joins TRBV6-2 or TRBV6-3 and TRBJ1-2, with D unclear. Per germline, CDR1 MNHEY and CDR2 SVGEGT. The CDR3 totals 15 residues. Trimming stripped 5 bases from V and 7 bases from J, with 20 bases between. The CDR3: CASSPSTERTGGYTF. CDR3 DNA sequence: TGTGCCAGCAGTCCCTCTACCGAAAGGACGGGTGGCTACACCTTC.

The sample holds many counts of this clonotype. The rearrangement links TRBV6-5 to TRBJ2-7, with TRBD2 identical over 10 bases. The CDR3 sequence is 13 residues long. Per the germline V gene, CDR1 is MNHEY and CDR2 is SVGAGI. J gave up 7 bases and V 10 bases, and 10 bases lay outside the gene matches. CDR3 coding DNA: TGTGCCACCAACCTAGCGGGAGCGGGGGAGCAGTACTTC. Amino acids: CATNLAGAGEQYF.

This clonotype occurred many times. The chain recombines TRBV28 with TRBJ2-7; tentative D call: TRBD2 (5 bases). V lost 3 bases and J 3 bases, leaving 18 bases between the germline ends. The CDR3 runs 16 residues. Germline CDR1 reads MDHEN; CDR2 reads SYDVKM. Here the CDR3 DNA reads TGTGCCAGCAGTTTTAAAGGAGGACGAGGTGGCTACGAGCAGTACTTC. Encoded protein: CASSFKGGRGGYEQYF.

The gene calls are TRBV30 and TRBJ2-5, with D hard to call. Per germline, CDR1 GTSNPN and CDR2 SVGIG (reference sequence). The V gene lost 4 bases and the J gene lost 2 bases, with 8 bases spanning the gap. The CDR3 covers 12 residues. CDR3 amino acids: CAWTGLQETQYF. The CDR3 region has the DNA TGTGCCTGGACGGGTCTTCAAGAGACCCAGTACTTC.

CDR3 DNA sequence: TGTGCCAGTAGTGCTAATGGGTACGAGCAGTACTTC. It codes for CASSANGYEQYF. The rearrangement joins TRBV19 to TRBJ2-7; no firm D call. The CDR3 is 12 residues long. Germline CDR1 LNHDA, CDR2 SQIVND (reference sequence). V shed 5 bases and J shed 4 bases, with 9 bases lying between them.

This clonotype has at least ten counts. The chain couples TRBV5-1 to TRBJ2-4, with a possible D match to TRBD2 (6 bases). The CDR3 is made up of 14 amino acids. V dropped 5 bases and J dropped 7 bases, with 16 bases sitting between them. Germline V lookup: CDR1 SGHRS, CDR2 YFSETQ. The CDR3 DNA reads as TGCGCCAGCAGTTTCGACGGGAGCCAGAACATTCAGTACTTC. Protein: CASSFDGSQNIQYF.